Below are 28 T cell receptor beta chains sequenced from a single sample in a study of T-cell reconstitution after alpha-beta-depleted transplantation in children. The library targeted TCRbeta and was prepared with unique molecular identifiers. Using its own MiXCR run on the PCR reads, TCRdb lists one record per CDR3 protein. The sample shows about 610,000 distinct CDR3 sequences, about 10% of them seen only once. Here the sequenced sample was PBMCs from the stem cell graft donor, taken from the stem cell graft. The source of these receptors is a human donor who donated a stem cell graft to a child with acute myeloid leukemia.

The rearrangement joins TRBV7-2 to TRBJ2-3; TRBD2 agrees at 15 bases. This CDR3 has 16 residues. Germline V CDR1 and CDR2: SGHTA, FQGNSA. The junction had 7 bases not matched to a gene; V was cut back by 5 bases and J by 7 bases. The CDR3 sequence: CASSPGTSGRINTQYF. DNA for the CDR3: TGTGCCAGCAGCCCCGGGACTAGCGGGAGGATAAATACGCAGTATTTT.

The chain combines TRBV30 with TRBJ2-3; D remains ambiguous. Germline V CDR1 and CDR2: GTSNPN, SVGIG (reference sequence). With 4 bases removed from V and 0 bases from J, the gap between germline ends came to 5 bases. This CDR3 comprises 12 residues. CDR3 DNA: TGTGCCTGGACAAGGAGCACAGATACGCAGTATTTT. Amino acids: CAWTRSTDTQYF.

This clonotype was seen many times. This chain connects TRBV6-2 or TRBV6-3 to TRBJ2-7; TRBD2 is a possible D gene (5 bases). Germline lookup yields CDR1 MNHEY and CDR2 SVGEGT. The germline V and J ends were trimmed by 4 bases and 3 bases, with 13 bases remaining between them. The CDR3 spans 14 residues. CDR3: CASSFSSALYEQYF. CDR3 bases: TGTGCCAGCAGTTTTAGTAGCGCACTCTACGAGCAGTACTTC.

This clonotype has a handful of counts. This sequence joins TRBV7-9 and TRBJ2-5; TRBD1 aligns across 7 bases. Germline assignment: CDR1 SEHNR and CDR2 FQNEAQ (reference sequence). Trimming took 5 bases from V and 2 from J; bases not matched to a gene: 5. The CDR3 length is 14 residues. This CDR3 is CASSVQGRQETQYF. In nucleotides, the CDR3 is TGTGCCAGCAGCGTACAGGGGCGTCAAGAGACCCAGTACTTC.

The genes are TRBV30 and TRBJ1-1; D is unclear. The CDR3 is 13 amino acids. Per germline, CDR1 GTSNPN and CDR2 SVGIG (reference sequence). Trimming cost V 4 bases and J 2 bases, with 11 bases left between them. CDR3 residues: CAWIAWLNTEAFF. The CDR3, as DNA: TGTGCCTGGATAGCGTGGTTAAACACTGAAGCTTTCTTT. Combining the CDR3 with reference TRBV30 and TRBJ1-1 gives the whole variable domain SQTIHQWPATLVQPVGSPLSLECTVEGTSNPNLYWYRQAAGRGLQLLFYSVGIGQISSEVPQNLSASRPQDRQFILSSKKLLLSDSGFYLCAWIAWLNTEAFFGQGTRLTVV.

The chain carries TRBV5-1 and TRBJ2-3; 10 positions match TRBD2. V gave up 0 bases and J gave up 7 bases; unmatched junction bases: 8. Germline V gene sequence: CDR1 SGHRS, CDR2 YFSETQ. This CDR3 is 16 amino acids long. The CDR3 nucleotides read TGCGCCAGCAGCTTGGAAAGGGCTAGCGGGAGCAATACGCAGTATTTT. Protein: CASSLERASGSNTQYF.

In this sample, this clonotype turned up many times. The V and J genes are TRBV28 and TRBJ2-2; 9 bases agree with TRBD1. The CDR3 has 15 amino acids. The V gene end was trimmed by 6 bases and the J gene end by 5 bases; junction bases not matched to a gene: 7. CDR1 is MDHEN and CDR2 is SYDVKM in the germline V gene. In nucleotides, the CDR3 is TGTGCCAGCAGACCAACAGGGGGCTGGACCGGGGAGCTGTTTTTT. It encodes CASRPTGGWTGELFF.

In its sample, this clonotype was seen many times. The rearrangement uses TRBV12-3 or TRBV12-4 and TRBJ2-3, with 7 bases aligning to TRBD2. V was clipped by 4 bases and J by 4 bases; unmatched bases: 5. This CDR3 has 14 residues. The CDR3 reads CASSSPRGADTQYF. CDR3 nucleotides: TGTGCCAGCAGTTCACCCCGGGGGGCAGATACGCAGTATTTT.

This clonotype was seen more than once but under ten times. CDR3 amino acids: CASSLAPGSSYEQYF. The CDR3, as DNA: TGTGCCAGCAGCTTAGCTCCGGGGTCCTCCTACGAGCAGTACTTC. The chain has TRBV7-8 and TRBJ2-7; D is perhaps TRBD2 (5 bases). The V end was cut by 0 bases, the J end by 0 bases, with 9 bases between. The CDR3 is 15 amino acids. Germline loops: CDR1 SGHVS, CDR2 FQNEAQ.

This clonotype was recorded many times. This chain connects TRBV7-2 to TRBJ2-7, with D maybe TRBD2 (5 bases). The germline gives CDR1 SGHTA, CDR2 FQGNSA. The CDR3 covers 14 residues. The V end lost 5 bases, the J end lost 3 bases, and 14 bases lay between the germline ends. The chain's CDR3 is CASSPQLAIYEQYF. In DNA, the CDR3 is TGTGCCAGCAGCCCCCAGCTAGCCATCTACGAGCAGTACTTC.

This chain connects TRBV29-1 to TRBJ1-1, with TRBD1 identical over 11 bases. There are 12 residues in the CDR3. Per the germline V gene, CDR1 is SQVTM and CDR2 is ANQGSEA. V was pared by 7 bases and J by 6 bases, with 4 bases of the junction left unmatched. The CDR3 DNA follows: TGCAGCGCAGGGACAGGGGGAGCTGAAGCTTTCTTT. Residues: CSAGTGGAEAFF.

In this sample, this clonotype turned up a few times. This rearrangement joins TRBV4-2 to TRBJ2-2, with D perhaps TRBD1 (6 bases). The CDR3 consists of 18 residues. Germline V CDR1 and CDR2: LGHNA, YNFKEQ. V lost 0 bases and J lost 3, with 17 bases in between. The CDR3 coding sequence is TGTGCCAGCAGCCAAGAAGGGGACACATCAGTAGACACCGGGGAGCTGTTTTTT. The encoded protein is CASSQEGDTSVDTGELFF.

This clonotype was found a few times. This chain uses TRBV6-2 or TRBV6-3 with TRBJ2-5; no firm D call. The CDR3 length is 14 residues. Germline V CDR1 and CDR2: MNHEY, SVGEGT. The V end lost 2 bases, the J end lost 5 bases, and 12 bases lay between the germline ends. This chain's CDR3 is CASSYGSIRETQYF. The CDR3 DNA reads as TGTGCCAGCAGTTACGGGTCGATTCGGGAGACCCAGTACTTC.

The chain couples TRBV5-1 to TRBJ1-5; 7 nucleotides match TRBD1. Trimming removed 3 bases from V and 3 bases from J; junction bases left unmatched: 6. The CDR3 loop spans 15 amino acids. Looked up from germline, CDR1 is SGHRS and CDR2 is YFSETQ. The CDR3: CASSSGDSANQPQHF. Written as DNA, the CDR3 is TGCGCCAGCAGCTCAGGGGACAGCGCCAATCAGCCCCAGCATTTT. Full variable domain (rest looked up from reference TRBV5-1 and TRBJ1-5): KAGVTQTPRYLIKTRGQQVTLSCSPISGHRSVSWYQQTPGQGLQFLFEYFSETQRNKGNFPGRFSGRQFSNSRSEMNVSTLELGDSALYLCASSSGDSANQPQHFGDGTRLSIL.

This clonotype was observed a few times. The rearrangement joins TRBV20-1 to TRBJ2-3, with 11 positions matching TRBD2. Trimming removed 2 bases from V and 2 bases from J; junction bases left unmatched: 6. CDR3 length: 16 residues. Germline V gene sequence: CDR1 DFQATT, CDR2 SNEGSKA (reference sequence). The CDR3, as DNA: TGCAGTGCTAGACTTAGCGGGAGGGCCTTCACAGATACGCAGTATTTT. It encodes CSARLSGRAFTDTQYF.

This rearrangement joins TRBV5-1 to TRBJ2-7, with a weak D call TRBD1 (6 bases). Germline CDR1 is SGHRS and CDR2 is YFSETQ. V gave up 0 bases and J gave up 3 bases, with 10 bases separating them. The CDR3 length is 14 residues. In DNA, the CDR3 is TGCGCCAGCAGCTTGGTCGTACAGGGCTACGAGCAGTACTTC. Amino acid sequence: CASSLVVQGYEQYF.

This clonotype was counted many times. The chain links TRBV7-2 to TRBJ1-1; no clear D. The CDR3 contains 13 residues. CDR1 and CDR2 from the germline V gene are SGHTA and FQGNSA. Trimming pared 3 bases from V and 2 bases from J, leaving 7 bases between. The CDR3 coding sequence is TGTGCCAGCAGCTTCAACGGCAACACTGAAGCTTTCTTT. Its translation: CASSFNGNTEAFF.

There are many counts of this clonotype. The chain combines TRBV12-3 or TRBV12-4 with TRBJ1-2, with a weak D call TRBD1 (5 bases). The CDR3 runs 13 residues. V lost 6 bases to trimming and J lost 4 bases, with 12 bases between them. In nucleotides, the CDR3 is TGTGCCAGCAGCCCAATTGGGGGCTATGGCTACACCTTC. The encoded protein is CASSPIGGYGYTF.

The V call is TRBV27, the J call TRBJ2-5; D remains ambiguous. CDR1 is MNHEY, CDR2 SMNVEV, per germline (reference sequence). The CDR3 spans 12 residues. V lost 6 bases, J lost 7 bases, and 12 bases lay in between. CDR3 sequence: CASRRSGGTQYF. CDR3 nucleotide sequence: TGTGCCAGCAGGCGGTCCGGCGGGACCCAGTACTTC.

The DNA for the CDR3 is TGCGCCAGCAGCTTCCGGGCAGGGATACAAGAGACCCAGTACTTC. As protein: CASSFRAGIQETQYF. V usage is TRBV5-1 and J usage is TRBJ2-5, with D perhaps TRBD1 (5 bases). V was cut by 2 bases and J by 2 bases, with 13 bases left in between. Germline values: CDR1 SGHRS, CDR2 YFSETQ. The CDR3 is 15 residues long.

The J gene is TRBJ1-2, the V gene TRBV6-5; D unclear. This CDR3 has 15 residues. Trimming removed 0 bases at V and 2 bases at J, with 10 bases between. The V gene's germline CDR1 is MNHEY and CDR2 SVGAGI. CDR3 nucleotides: TGTGCCAGCAGTTACTCGACCTCCCGGAACTATGGCTACACCTTC. It codes for CASSYSTSRNYGYTF.

In this sample, this clonotype turned up a few times. The chain combines TRBV29-1 with TRBJ2-1, with a weak D call TRBD1 (5 bases). There are 14 residues in the CDR3. Germline V CDR1 and CDR2: SQVTM, ANQGSEA. V lost 4 bases, J lost 8 bases, and 18 bases lay in between. The CDR3 nucleotides read TGCAGCGTTGGAGAGTGGGCAGGGATCGATGAGCAGTTCTTC. It is translated as CSVGEWAGIDEQFF.

This clonotype was detected ten times or more. The chain is built from TRBV29-1 and TRBJ2-4; D might be TRBD1 (6 bases). The CDR3 runs to 12 residues. V lost 4 bases and J 4 bases, leaving 8 bases between the germline ends. Germline CDR1 reads SQVTM; CDR2 reads ANQGSEA. DNA for the CDR3: TGCAGCGTTGGCCAGGGGAAAAACATTCAGTACTTC. This gives the protein CSVGQGKNIQYF.

At least ten counts were recorded for this clonotype. V gene TRBV11-2 combines with J gene TRBJ2-7; no reliable D call. The V end lost 3 bases, the J end lost 2 bases, and 8 bases lay between the germline ends. CDR1 and CDR2 (germline): SGHAT, FQNNGV. This CDR3 has 13 amino acids. The DNA for the CDR3 is TGTGCCAGCAGCTTGCTCAGAGCCTACGAGCAGTACTTC. It translates to CASSLLRAYEQYF. Drawing the rest from reference TRBV11-2 and TRBJ2-7, the complete variable domain is EAGVAQSPRYKIIEKRQSVAFWCNPISGHATLYWYQQILGQGPKLLIQFQNNGVVDDSQLPKDRFSAERLKGVDSTLKIQPAKLEDSAVYLCASSLLRAYEQYFGPGTRLTVT.

The rearrangement uses TRBV12-3 or TRBV12-4 and TRBJ1-4; 7 positions agree with TRBD1. The V segment lost 5 bases and the J segment 8 bases; nucleotides outside the gene matches: 14. The CDR3 is 16 amino acids. The CDR3 bases are TGTGCCAGCAGTGCGCCGACAGGGCTCTTAGGGGAAAAACTGTTTTTT. This encodes CASSAPTGLLGEKLFF.

This clonotype was recorded many times. The rearrangement uses TRBV25-1 and TRBJ2-7; D could derive from TRBD1 or TRBD2 (7 bases each). Germline V lookup: CDR1 MGHDK, CDR2 SYGVNS. There are 15 residues in the CDR3. V dropped 6 bases and J dropped 4 bases, with 19 bases sitting between them. The chain's CDR3 is CASREGGGAHYEQYF. The CDR3 DNA sequence: TGTGCCAGCAGGGAGGGAGGGGGCGCGCATTACGAGCAGTACTTC.

The chain uses TRBV29-1 and TRBJ2-7; TRBD2 matches 9 bases. CDR1 SQVTM and CDR2 ANQGSEA come from the germline V gene. J gave up 0 bases and V 5 bases, and 2 bases lay outside the gene matches. The CDR3 consists of 13 residues. As DNA, the CDR3 is TGCAGCGTTTTTAGCGGGAGCTCCTACGAGCAGTACTTC. Amino acid sequence: CSVFSGSSYEQYF.

This clonotype has only a few counts. The rearrangement uses TRBV29-1 and TRBJ2-7; 8 bases align to TRBD2. The CDR3 extends over 16 amino acids. Looked up from germline, CDR1 is SQVTM and CDR2 is ANQGSEA. The J segment lost 2 bases and the V segment lost 0 bases, leaving 9 bases of the junction unmatched. This CDR3 reads CSVEDRRSGSPYEQYF. As DNA, the CDR3 is TGCAGCGTTGAAGATAGGAGGAGCGGGAGCCCCTACGAGCAGTACTTC.